These 22 T cell receptor beta chains were all obtained from the same sample, sequenced in a study of shared clonotypes between healthy human individuals. Sequenced by immunoSEQ multiplex PCR; TCRdb stores in-frame clones only, minus some. The table has 950,000 to 1,300,000 clones, about 74% seen once. Sequencing was done on a sample of memory CD4+ T cells sorted from blood. Subset reported: CD45RA-negative fraction. The receptors were gathered from a man aged 18 to 30 in good health.

Many counts were recorded for this clone. V gene TRBV12-5 combines with J gene TRBJ2-5, with 7 nucleotides matching TRBD1. This CDR3 is 15 amino acids long. The germline CDR1 and CDR2 sequences are LGHNT and FRNRAP. J lost 2 bases, V lost 4 bases, and 7 bases had no gene match. Here the CDR3 reads CASGYPTGVQETQYF. CDR3 nucleotides: TGTGCTAGTGGTTATCCCACAGGGGTACAAGAGACCCAGTACTTC.

A remark on this clone: Other DNA sequences in the same sample also yield this CDR3. The chain employs TRBV28 and TRBJ2-5; no reliable D call. CDR1 and CDR2 from the germline V gene are MDHEN and SYDVKM. Trimming left V 6 bases short and J 2 bases short, with 4 bases between. CDR3 length equals 11 residues. The CDR3 sequence: CASRVQETQYF. Written as DNA, the CDR3 is TGTGCCAGCAGAGTACAAGAGACCCAGTACTTC. The full variable domain, in which reference TRBV28 and TRBJ2-5 provide the parts outside the CDR3, is DVKVTQSSRYLVKRTGEKVFLECVQDMDHENMFWYRQDPGLGLRLIYFSYDVKMKEKGDIPEGYSVSREKKERFSLILESASTNQTSMYLCASRVQETQYFGPGTRLLVL.

This sequence joins TRBV7-2 and TRBJ1-2; D call uncertain. CDR3 size: 11 residues. Deletions cut 1 base from V and 8 bases from J, with 5 bases between. Germline values: CDR1 SGHTA, CDR2 FQGNSA. The CDR3 region has the DNA TGTGCCAGCAGCTTAGTATTCGGCTACACCTTC. Its translation: CASSLVFGYTF.

This chain uses TRBV5-1 with TRBJ2-6; the D gene is possibly TRBD2 (5 bases). CDR3 size: 17 residues. Germline CDR1 SGHRS, CDR2 YFSETQ. The V end lost 0 bases, the J end lost 0 bases, and 10 bases lay between the germline ends. The CDR3 region has the DNA TGCGCCAGCAGCTTGGGCCTAGACTACTCTGGGGCCAACGTCCTGACTTTC. As protein: CASSLGLDYSGANVLTF.

V is TRBV25-1 and J is TRBJ2-4, with D possibly TRBD2 on 6 matching bases. V was trimmed by 1 base and J by 0 bases, leaving 10 bases between them. There are 16 residues in the CDR3. From germline, CDR1 is MGHDK and CDR2 SYGVNS. Here the CDR3 reads CASSESGGLAKNIQYF. CDR3 nucleotide sequence: TGTGCCAGCAGTGAATCTGGAGGGCTAGCCAAAAACATTCAGTACTTC.

V and J are TRBV7-4 and TRBJ1-5; no clear D. CDR3 length equals 14 residues. CDR1 and CDR2 from the germline V gene are SGHVT and SQSDAQ. The germline V and J ends were trimmed by 1 base and 6 bases, with 10 bases remaining between them. The CDR3 here is CASSLERAGQPQHF. The DNA of the CDR3 is TGTGCCAGCAGCTTAGAGAGGGCCGGTCAGCCCCAGCATTTT. The variable domain in full, completed from reference TRBV7-4 and TRBJ1-5, reads GAGVSQSPRYKVAKRGRDVALRCDSISGHVTLYWYRQTLGQGSEVLTYSQSDAQRDKSGRPSGRFSAERPERSVSTLKIQRTEQGDSAVYLCASSLERAGQPQHFGDGTRLSIL.

The rearrangement joins TRBV27 to TRBJ1-1; the match to TRBD1 covers 8 bases. This CDR3 spans 15 amino acids. Germline V gene sequence: CDR1 MNHEY, CDR2 SMNVEV (reference sequence). V shed 3 bases, J shed 3 bases, and the junction held 6 bases outside the gene matches. CDR3 bases: TGTGCCAGCAGTTTCAGGGGGCGGTTGGACACTGAAGCTTTCTTT. It is translated as CASSFRGRLDTEAFF.

The chain has TRBV10-3 and TRBJ1-3; D is ambiguous. This CDR3 region has 14 residues. The V gene lost 4 bases and the J gene lost 1 base, with 8 bases spanning the gap. CDR1 and CDR2 from the germline V gene are ENHRY and SYGVKD. The chain's CDR3 is CAISVRGSGNTIYF. The CDR3 DNA reads TGTGCCATCAGTGTTCGAGGTTCTGGAAACACCATATATTTT.

The chain uses TRBV7-9 and TRBJ1-6; no definite D call. Germline loops: CDR1 SEHNR, CDR2 FQNEAQ (reference sequence). The length of the CDR3 is 14 residues. V shed 3 bases and J shed 9 bases, with 12 bases lying between them. DNA for the CDR3: TGTGCCAGCAGCTTTGGACTGGGAGGTTCACCCCTCCACTTT. Protein: CASSFGLGGSPLHF. The full variable domain, completed using reference TRBV7-9 and TRBJ1-6, is DTGVSQNPRHKITKRGQNVTFRCDPISEHNRLYWYRQTLGQGPEFLTYFQNEAQLEKSRLLSDRFSAERPKGSFSTLEIQRTEQGDSAMYLCASSFGLGGSPLHFGNGTRLTVT.

The gene calls are TRBV27 and TRBJ2-6, with TRBD2 matching over 11 bases. There are 19 residues in the CDR3. CDR1 is MNHEY, CDR2 SMNVEV, per germline (reference sequence). With 5 bases clipped from V and 0 bases from J, the junction kept 9 bases outside the gene matches. CDR3: CASSPAGLAEYSGANVLTF. The DNA of the CDR3 is TGTGCCAGCAGTCCTGCGGGACTAGCGGAGTACTCTGGGGCCAACGTCCTGACTTTC.

This clone was detected a few times. The J gene is TRBJ1-5, the V gene TRBV5-5; no firm D call. Deletions cut 2 bases from V and 4 bases from J, with 7 bases between. This CDR3 is 13 amino acids long. Germline V CDR1 and CDR2: SGHKS, YYEKEE (reference sequence). This chain's CDR3 is CASSLSRNQPQHF. Written as DNA, the CDR3 is TGTGCCAGCAGCTTAAGCAGGAATCAGCCCCAGCATTTT. Based on the CDR3 plus reference TRBV5-5 and TRBJ1-5, the full variable domain is DAGVTQSPTHLIKTRGQQVTLRCSPISGHKSVSWYQQVLGQGPQFIFQYYEKEERGRGNFPDRFSARQFPNYSSELNVNALLLGDSALYLCASSLSRNQPQHFGDGTRLSIL.

A word on this clone: Other DNA variants within this sample encode the same CDR3. CDR3 bases: TGTGCCAGCTCACCTGACAGGGGGCGGGAGCAGTACTTC. This encodes CASSPDRGREQYF. The V call is TRBV18, the J call TRBJ2-7; TRBD1 matches at 10 bases. The CDR3 runs 13 residues. Losses at the gene ends were 3 bases for V and 7 bases for J; bases not matched to a gene: 3. Germline V gives CDR1 KGHSH, CDR2 LQKENI.

The chain is built from TRBV7-2 and TRBJ2-3; 11 bases line up with TRBD2. With V trimmed by 0 bases and J by 1 base, 6 bases remained unmatched. This CDR3 has 18 residues. The V gene's germline CDR1 is SGHTA and CDR2 FQGNSA. The CDR3 reads CASSLARLAGGGTDTQYF. The CDR3, as DNA: TGTGCCAGCAGCTTAGCACGTCTAGCGGGAGGCGGCACAGATACGCAGTATTTT.

In the case of this clone: A single base separates this from a much larger clone, so it may be a read error. This rearrangement joins TRBV5-6 to TRBJ1-5, with D unresolved. CDR1 SGHDT and CDR2 YYEEEE come from the germline V gene. Trimming took 2 bases from V and 0 from J, leaving 3 bases between them. The CDR3 contains 13 residues. The CDR3 is CASSLDSNQPQHF. CDR3 coding DNA: TGTGCCAGCAGCTTAGATAGCAATCAGCCCCAGCATTTT.

This clone appeared a few times. The chain combines TRBV18 with TRBJ1-6, with D unresolved. The V and J ends lost 1 base and 10 bases respectively, with 8 bases between them. The CDR3 totals 13 residues. Germline CDR1 reads KGHSH; CDR2 reads LQKENI. CDR3 sequence (DNA): TGTGCCAGCTCACCACTAGAGAAGTCACCCCTCCACTTT. Its protein is CASSPLEKSPLHF. The complete variable domain, with remaining parts taken from reference TRBV18 and TRBJ1-6, reads NAGVMQNPRHLVRRRGQEARLRCSPMKGHSHVYWYRQLPEEGLKFMVYLQKENIIDESGMPKERFSAEFPKEGPSILRIQQVVRGDSAAYFCASSPLEKSPLHFGNGTRLTVT.

This chain joins TRBV5-1 and TRBJ2-3, with TRBD2 matching over 8 bases. Germline V gene lookup returns CDR1 SGHRS and CDR2 YFSETQ. There are 14 residues in the CDR3. The J segment lost 2 bases and the V segment lost 5 bases, leaving 4 bases of the junction unmatched. The CDR3 here is CASRSSGATDTQYF. CDR3 DNA sequence: TGCGCCAGCAGGAGTAGCGGGGCCACAGATACGCAGTATTTT.

V gene TRBV14 combines with J gene TRBJ1-2; D unclear. The V and J ends lost 4 bases and 5 bases respectively, with 11 bases between them. CDR1 and CDR2 from the germline V gene are SGHDN and FVKESK. The CDR3 is 13 amino acids. In DNA form, the CDR3 reads TGTGCCAGCAGCCTATTCGGGCCTTATGGCTACACCTTC. Protein sequence: CASSLFGPYGYTF. Together with reference TRBV14 and TRBJ1-2, the CDR3 gives the full variable domain: EAGVTQFPSHSVIEKGQTVTLRCDPISGHDNLYWYRRVMGKEIKFLLHFVKESKQDESGMPNNRFLAERTGGTYSTLKVQPAELEDSGVYFCASSLFGPYGYTFGSGTRLTVV.

The gene calls are TRBV16 and TRBJ2-1; no firm D call. The CDR3 loop spans 15 amino acids. V lost 2 bases to trimming and J lost 1 base, with 9 bases between them. CDR1 is KGHSY and CDR2 is FQNENV in the germline V gene. CDR3 nucleotides: TGTGCCAGCAGCCAACCCGCGAAATCCTACAATGAGCAGTTCTTC. Protein product: CASSQPAKSYNEQFF. Filled out from reference TRBV16 and TRBJ2-1, the complete variable domain reads GEEVAQTPKHLVRGEGQKAKLYCAPIKGHSYVFWYQQVLKNEFKFLISFQNENVFDETGMPKERFSAKCLPNSPCSLEIQATKLEDSAVYFCASSQPAKSYNEQFFGPGTRLTVL.

This clone was detected once. The rearrangement links TRBV10-3 to TRBJ1-4; D is uncertain. This CDR3 is 14 amino acids long. Between the trimmed V and J ends, which lost 4 bases and 8 bases, there was a span of 14 bases. Germline assignment: CDR1 ENHRY and CDR2 SYGVKD. CDR3 sequence (DNA): TGTGCCATCAGTGGCTCCAGAGGTTCCGAAAAACTGTTTTTT. Translating it yields CAISGSRGSEKLFF.

This clone was recorded only once. This chain links TRBV7-2 with TRBJ2-5; TRBD2 agrees at 13 bases. The J segment lost 14 bases and the V segment lost 2 bases, leaving 8 bases of the junction unmatched. Germline CDR1 reads SGHTA; CDR2 reads FQGNSA. The CDR3 extends over 14 amino acids. This chain's CDR3 is CASSLPGLAGVPYF. For the CDR3, the DNA is TGTGCCAGCAGCTTACCCGGACTAGCGGGAGTGCCATACTTC.

The chain has TRBV6-5 and TRBJ1-2; D may be TRBD1 (6 bases). The V gene's germline CDR1 is MNHEY and CDR2 SVGAGI. V shed 4 bases and J shed 8 bases, with 11 bases lying between them. The CDR3 contains 12 residues. DNA of the CDR3: TGTGCCAGCAGTTTCAGGGGTAACGGCTACACCTTC. Translating gives CASSFRGNGYTF.

This clone was seen a single time. The chain carries TRBV5-1 and TRBJ2-5; 11 bases align to TRBD1. The CDR3 loop spans 15 amino acids. After removal of 4 bases from V and 4 bases from J, the junction contained 6 bases not matched to a gene. Germline CDR1 and CDR2: SGHRS and YFSETQ. The CDR3: CASSKGQGGIETQYF. DNA of the CDR3: TGCGCCAGCAGCAAGGGACAGGGGGGAATAGAGACCCAGTACTTC.